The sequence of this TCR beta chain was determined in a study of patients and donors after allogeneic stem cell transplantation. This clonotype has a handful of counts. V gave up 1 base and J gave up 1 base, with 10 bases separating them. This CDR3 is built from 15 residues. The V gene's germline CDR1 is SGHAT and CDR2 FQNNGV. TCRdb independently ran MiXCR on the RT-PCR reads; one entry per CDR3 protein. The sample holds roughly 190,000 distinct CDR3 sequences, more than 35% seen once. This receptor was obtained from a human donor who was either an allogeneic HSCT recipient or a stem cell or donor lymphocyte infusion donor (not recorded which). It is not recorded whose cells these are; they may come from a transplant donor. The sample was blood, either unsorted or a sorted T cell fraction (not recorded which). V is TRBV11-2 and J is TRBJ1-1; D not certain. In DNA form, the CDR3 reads TGTGCCAGCAGCTTAGCCTCTCTCGCGAACACTGAAGCTTTCTTT. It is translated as CASSLASLANTEAFF.